Presented here are 11 T cell receptor beta chains from one specimen sequenced in a study of cytomegalovirus exposure and HLA in healthy donors. It was with 60 Vbeta and 13 Jbeta primers that the PCR ran. Method: immunoSEQ multiplex PCR; TCRdb's copy keeps in-frame clones and lacks some. The sample shows about 160,000 clones, less than 80% of them seen only once. Material: PBMCs. The receptor source for this set is a man in his forties or fifties in good health and CMV-seronegative.

V usage is TRBV7-2 and J usage is TRBJ2-5, with D perhaps TRBD1 (5 bases). Germline CDR1 and CDR2: SGHTA and FQGNSA. Trimming took 4 bases from V and 4 from J, leaving 16 bases between them. The CDR3 has 15 amino acids. CDR3 sequence: CASSWGGEPRETQYF. The CDR3 nucleotides read TGTGCCAGCAGCTGGGGCGGCGAACCGCGAGAGACCCAGTACTTC.

This clone was observed once. The CDR3, as DNA: TGTGCCAGCAGCTTGGGCACTAGCGGGTGGAACACAGATACGCAGTATTTT. It codes for CASSLGTSGWNTDTQYF. V and J are TRBV7-9 and TRBJ2-3; TRBD2 agrees at 9 bases. V dropped 3 bases and J dropped 2; count of bases not matched to a gene: 9. The length of the CDR3 is 17 residues. The germline V gene has CDR1 SEHNR and CDR2 FQNEAQ (reference sequence). The full variable domain, its missing parts supplied by reference TRBV7-9 and TRBJ2-3, is DTGVSQNPRHKITKRGQNVTFRCDPISEHNRLYWYRQTLGQGPEFLTYFQNEAQLEKSRLLSDRFSAERPKGSFSTLEIQRTEQGDSAMYLCASSLGTSGWNTDTQYFGPGTRLTVL.

V usage is TRBV10-3 and J usage is TRBJ2-1; TRBD2 aligns across 9 bases. The CDR3 totals 14 residues. The junction had 13 bases not matched to a gene; V was cut back by 7 bases and J by 12 bases. CDR1 ENHRY and CDR2 SYGVKD come from the germline V gene. Here the CDR3 DNA reads TGTGCCATCACTCCAGGACTAGCGAGAGATGGGCAGTTCTTC. Translating gives CAITPGLARDGQFF.

The genes are TRBV2 and TRBJ1-4; D is possibly TRBD1 (5 bases). The CDR3 contains 15 residues. V gave up 4 bases and J gave up 7 bases, with 16 bases separating them. Germline V gene lookup returns CDR1 SNHLY and CDR2 FYNNEI. The CDR3 here is CASSAWQGPSEKLFF. The CDR3 DNA is TGTGCCAGCAGTGCGTGGCAGGGCCCTAGTGAAAAACTGTTTTTT.

This clone was counted once. This chain connects TRBV29-1 to TRBJ2-7; no firm D call. Deletions cut 0 bases from V and 6 bases from J, with 9 bases between. The CDR3 runs 12 residues. Germline V gene lookup returns CDR1 SQVTM and CDR2 ANQGSEA. The CDR3 DNA reads TGCAGCGTTGAAGAGGCCCGTGGCGAGCAGTACTTC. Translating gives CSVEEARGEQYF.

The genes are TRBV12-5 and TRBJ1-2; TRBD1 might be the D (5 bases). Looked up from germline, CDR1 is LGHNT and CDR2 is FRNRAP. V was shortened by 2 bases and J by 1 base, with 14 bases between the two germline ends. This CDR3 region has 16 residues. The CDR3 DNA reads TGTGCTAGTGGTTTGTCTACCCAGGGAGGTAACTATGGCTACACCTTC. It is translated as CASGLSTQGGNYGYTF. Full variable domain (remainder filled in from reference TRBV12-5 and TRBJ1-2): DARVTQTPRHKVTEMGQEVTMRCQPILGHNTVFWYRQTMMQGLELLAYFRNRAPLDDSGMPKDRFSAEMPDATLATLKIQPSEPRDSAVYFCASGLSTQGGNYGYTFGSGTRLTVV.

The rearrangement joins TRBV10-1 to TRBJ2-1, with TRBD2 matching 10 bases. The CDR3 is 16 amino acids. CDR1 is WNHNN, CDR2 SYGVQD, per germline (reference sequence). The V segment lost 3 bases and the J segment 5 bases; nucleotides outside the gene matches: 7. Here the CDR3 reads CASSEYPSGGDNEQFF. The CDR3 nucleotides are TGCGCCAGCAGTGAATATCCTAGCGGGGGTGACAATGAGCAGTTCTTC.

The chain links TRBV4-3 to TRBJ1-4; D not certain. CDR1 is LGHNA and CDR2 is YSLEER in the germline V gene. CDR3 size: 17 residues. V gave up 1 base and J gave up 7 bases, with 19 bases separating them. CDR3 residues: CASSQGGPRITGEKLFF. The CDR3 coding sequence is TGCGCCAGCAGCCAAGGAGGGCCCCGTATAACCGGTGAAAAACTGTTTTTT.

This clone appeared once. V is TRBV7-9 and J is TRBJ2-3; D unclear. V was clipped by 3 bases and J by 0 bases, with 10 bases between them. The CDR3 has 15 residues. CDR1 is SEHNR and CDR2 is FQNEAQ in the germline V gene (reference sequence). This CDR3 is CASSLLAPSTDTQYF. CDR3 nucleotide sequence: TGTGCCAGCAGCTTGTTAGCACCTAGCACAGATACGCAGTATTTT.

This clone was observed a handful of times. CDR3 nucleotide sequence: TGCGCCAGCAGCTACGAGAAAGGGGCCGGAAACACCATATATTTT. As protein: CASSYEKGAGNTIYF. The genes are TRBV5-1 and TRBJ1-3; D may be TRBD1 (5 bases). CDR1 SGHRS and CDR2 YFSETQ come from the germline V gene. Between the trimmed V and J ends, which lost 3 bases and 4 bases, there was a span of 14 bases. This CDR3 is 15 amino acids long.

This clone has only one observation. The chain uses TRBV6-5 and TRBJ1-2, with 11 bases fitting TRBD1. From germline, CDR1 is MNHEY and CDR2 SVGAGI. The CDR3 contains 14 residues. Trimming cost V 7 bases and J 8 bases; bases outside gene matches: 9. The CDR3 sequence: CASMGTGGGIGYTF. The CDR3 nucleotides read TGTGCCAGCATGGGGACAGGGGGAGGTATAGGCTACACCTTC.